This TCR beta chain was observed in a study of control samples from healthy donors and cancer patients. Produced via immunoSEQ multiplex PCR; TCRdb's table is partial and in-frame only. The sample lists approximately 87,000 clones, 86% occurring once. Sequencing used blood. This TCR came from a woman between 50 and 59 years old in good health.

The CDR3 protein is CASRKRGSYNEQFF. The CDR3 region has the DNA TGTGCCAGCAGGAAAAGGGGCTCCTACAATGAGCAGTTCTTC. The chain couples TRBV5-6 to TRBJ2-1, with D maybe TRBD1 (5 bases). V gave up 5 bases and J gave up 0 bases, with 9 bases separating them. The CDR3 has 14 amino acids. Germline V gene sequence: CDR1 SGHDT, CDR2 YYEEEE.